The T cell receptor beta chain under discussion was sequenced for a study of T cells in Graves' hyperthyroidism and ophthalmopathy. Amplified TCR beta CDR3 regions derived from RNA transcripts. The TCR CDR3 first-round RT-PCR relied on the HTBI primer set. MiXCR, run by TCRdb on the multiplex PCR reads, gives a single entry per CDR3 protein. Of about 380,000 distinct CDR3 sequences listed, around 13% are singletons. The authors obtained PBMCs from 9 to 10 ml of fresh peripheral blood. Germline CDR1 is SEHNR and CDR2 is FQNEAQ (reference sequence). Trimming took 1 base from V and 8 from J; bases not matched to a gene: 4. This CDR3 spans 14 amino acids. General study results and limits: The model made its ophthalmopathy prediction, and onset followed a median around 6.9 months later.

This clonotype has at least ten counts. Its antigen is unknown. The clonotype was recovered from a woman aged 25-40 years with Graves' ophthalmopathy. Sequenced input: blood. V is TRBV7-9 and J is TRBJ2-1, with 8 bases aligning to TRBD2. For the CDR3, the DNA is TGTGCCAGCAGCTTAGACGGGGGGGCCCATGAGCAGTTCTTC. This translates into CASSLDGGAHEQFF.